These 7 T cell receptor beta chains originate from one sample sequenced in a study of human T cells and chemical hapten exposure. TCRdb reprocessed the RACE reads with MiXCR, giving one entry per CDR3 protein. The repertoire holds fewer than 400,000 distinct CDR3 sequences, around 7% seen once, with roughly 7.9% in the top ten. Indicated time point: patch test 1, 2 weeks after DPC sensitization. Treatment denoted: therapeutic diphenylcyclopropenone sensitization with weekly scalp DPC. The sample in question was whole blood, obtained in connection with sensitization to the hapten diphenylcyclopropenone (DPC). The receptors here all came from a woman under 30 with alopecia areata. Some clones in this sample may be carry-over from other donors' samples.

In this sample, this clonotype turned up a few times. The J gene is TRBJ1-6, the V gene TRBV6-6, with TRBD1 identical over 9 bases. The CDR3 is made up of 15 amino acids. V lost 4 bases, J lost 5 bases, and 3 bases stayed unmatched. Germline loops: CDR1 MNHNY, CDR2 SVGAGI (reference sequence). The CDR3 DNA is TGTGCCAGCAGTTGGGACAGGGTGCATAATTCACCCCTCCACTTT. Its protein is CASSWDRVHNSPLHF.

The table lists this clonotype with a few counts. The V gene is TRBV12-3 or TRBV12-4, the J gene TRBJ2-2; D not certain. Trimming stripped 3 bases from V and 6 bases from J, with 8 bases between. This CDR3 is built from 13 residues. The CDR3 bases are TGTGCCAGCAGTTTTGCCAGTTCCGGGGAGCTGTTTTTT. Translated: CASSFASSGELFF.

The V call is TRBV5-1, the J call TRBJ2-7, with a tentative D call TRBD1 (6 bases). This CDR3 has 14 residues. Trimming stripped 0 bases from V and 5 bases from J, with 12 bases between. From germline, CDR1 is SGHRS and CDR2 YFSETQ. Here the CDR3 DNA reads TGCGCCAGCAGCTTGGGACAGGAAGGAGACGAGCAGTACTTC. As protein: CASSLGQEGDEQYF.

This clonotype was seen only a few times. V and J are TRBV15 and TRBJ2-5; 10 nucleotides agree with TRBD1. The germline gives CDR1 LNHNV, CDR2 YYDKDF (reference sequence). After removal of 3 bases from V and 5 bases from J, the junction contained 9 bases not matched to a gene. The CDR3 runs to 16 residues. CDR3 sequence (DNA): TGTGCCACCAGCAGGAGGAGGGACAGGGGCTATGAGACCCAGTACTTC. Its protein product is CATSRRRDRGYETQYF.

Only a few counts were recorded for this clonotype. The chain uses TRBV5-1 and TRBJ1-5; D gene ambiguous. Germline loops: CDR1 SGHRS, CDR2 YFSETQ. The ends were cut back, 0 bases at V and 10 bases at J, with 14 bases in the middle. The CDR3 length is 14 residues. The CDR3, as DNA: TGCGCCAGCAGCTTGGAGGCGGGAGGAGAACCCCAGCATTTT. Protein: CASSLEAGGEPQHF. The entire variable domain, with the rest obtained from reference TRBV5-1 and TRBJ1-5, is as follows: KAGVTQTPRYLIKTRGQQVTLSCSPISGHRSVSWYQQTPGQGLQFLFEYFSETQRNKGNFPGRFSGRQFSNSRSEMNVSTLELGDSALYLCASSLEAGGEPQHFGDGTRLSIL.

The J gene is TRBJ2-4, the V gene TRBV2; the match to TRBD1 covers 8 bases. The CDR3 runs to 14 residues. V dropped 3 bases and J dropped 5; count of bases not matched to a gene: 3. CDR1 is SNHLY, CDR2 FYNNEI, per germline. In DNA, the CDR3 is TGTGCCAGCAGTGAGGACAGGGTCCAAAACATTCAGTACTTC. It encodes CASSEDRVQNIQYF.

The rearrangement links TRBV2 to TRBJ2-7; no clear D gene. The ends were cut back, 1 base at V and 11 bases at J, with 12 bases in the middle. CDR1 and CDR2 (germline): SNHLY, FYNNEI. This CDR3 comprises 12 residues. CDR3 loop: CASSEVGQQEYF. As DNA, the CDR3 is TGTGCCAGCAGTGAAGTTGGGCAACAAGAGTACTTC.